The next 16 T cell receptor beta chains were all read from a single sample in a study of post-analysis software for immune sequencing data (dated by TCRdb to between 2015 and 2016). Findings and caveats that apply to the study as a whole: Significantly higher frequencies in patients than in controls were found for about 5 TRBV segments, including TRBV5-6, TRBV5-1 and TRBV20-1.

Which antigens these TCRs recognize remains unknown. Library method: PCR. The sequencing machine was an Illumina HiSeq 2500. To reduce PCR and sequencing biases, unique molecular identifiers were incorporated into the TCR beta cDNA libraries. In-frame beta chains were kept once TCRdb had trimmed the public reads at Q25 with fastp and called clones with MiXCR. Rows merge per CDR3 protein into single entries with the most common DNA and genes. In all, the sample holds a few hundred thousand distinct CDR3 sequences, and 39% of those were seen once. The top ten clones comprise 7.5% to 8.5% of the sample. Sequenced: blood. These receptor sequences come from a girl aged 2 to 10 with multiple sclerosis.

CDR3 bases: TGTGCCAGCAGTTTACGGACAGGGTGGAATCAGCCCCAGCATTTT. Its translation is CASSLRTGWNQPQHF. The genes are TRBV28 and TRBJ1-5; 8 nucleotides line up with TRBD1. Trimming took 2 bases from V and 4 from J; bases not matched to a gene: 4. Germline V gene data show CDR1 as MDHEN and CDR2 as SYDVKM. There are 15 residues in the CDR3.

This clonotype was seen a handful of times. The chain recombines TRBV9 with TRBJ2-1; D gene ambiguous. Germline CDR1 SGDLS, CDR2 YYNGEE. V was cut by 0 bases and J by 6 bases, with 10 bases left in between. The CDR3 covers 14 residues. The CDR3 sequence: CASSVVSSSNEQFF. Here the CDR3 DNA reads TGTGCCAGCAGCGTAGTGAGCTCGAGCAATGAGCAGTTCTTC.

About this clonotype: A read error may produce the germline difference seen at one junction end. The chain combines TRBV4-3 with TRBJ2-1, with TRBD2 matching over 7 bases. Germline loops: CDR1 LGHNA, CDR2 YSLEER. This CDR3 has 16 residues. The CDR3 DNA sequence: TGCGCCAGCGGCCAAGTCTATCGGGGAGGGATCAATGAGCAGTTCTTC. Amino acids: CASGQVYRGGINEQFF.

The chain links TRBV7-9 to TRBJ1-1; D is unclear. The CDR3 consists of 12 residues. Per germline, CDR1 SEHNR and CDR2 FQNEAQ (reference sequence). V was clipped by 5 bases and J by 8 bases, with 12 bases between them. The CDR3 loop reads CASSPDRGEAFF. In DNA, the CDR3 is TGTGCCAGCAGCCCCGACCGAGGAGAAGCTTTCTTT.

With respect to this clonotype: Possible read error: a much larger clone is one base away. J is TRBJ2-7 and V is TRBV4-1; 7 nucleotides match TRBD1. Germline values: CDR1 MGHRA, CDR2 YSYEKL. The CDR3 is made up of 15 amino acids. J lost 2 bases, V lost 1 base, and 5 bases had no gene match. CDR3 amino acids: CASSQAGGSPYEQYF. The CDR3 bases are TGCGCCAGCAGCCAAGCAGGGGGAAGCCCCTACGAGCAGTACTTC.

This clonotype turned up a few times. This rearrangement joins TRBV20-1 to TRBJ2-7; D unclear. V gave up 5 bases and J gave up 0 bases, with 11 bases separating them. This CDR3 comprises 13 residues. CDR1 and CDR2 (germline): DFQATT, SNEGSKA (reference sequence). CDR3 sequence: CSADPPPSYEQYF. CDR3 nucleotides: TGCAGTGCTGACCCACCCCCCTCCTACGAGCAGTACTTC.

A few counts support this clonotype. V is TRBV29-1 and J is TRBJ2-7; no clear D. Trimming took 3 bases from V and 6 from J, leaving 15 bases between them. The CDR3 covers 13 residues. CDR1 SQVTM and CDR2 ANQGSEA come from the germline V gene. The CDR3 nucleotides read TGCAGCGTTGATAGTGTCCCCGACGGCGAGCAGTACTTC. Protein: CSVDSVPDGEQYF.

The V and J genes are TRBV5-1 and TRBJ2-5; D is perhaps TRBD1 (8 bases). The CDR3 runs 17 residues. Germline CDR1 SGHRS, CDR2 YFSETQ. V lost 4 bases and J lost 5, with 24 bases in between. CDR3 protein: CASSLQSGDRLWETQYF. In DNA, the CDR3 is TGCGCCAGCAGCCTACAAAGCGGGGACAGGCTGTGGGAGACCCAGTACTTC.

The chain links TRBV20-1 to TRBJ2-4; D unclear. This CDR3 has 14 residues. Germline V lookup: CDR1 DFQATT, CDR2 SNEGSKA (reference sequence). Trimming pared 3 bases from V and 9 bases from J, leaving 18 bases between. The chain's CDR3 is CSASDRRAVTIQYF. The CDR3 coding sequence is TGCAGTGCTAGTGACCGTAGGGCGGTTACCATTCAGTACTTC.

As to this clonotype: Its ends do not fully match the called genes, so a read error is possible. The chain uses TRBV7-2 and TRBJ1-2; no reliable D call. The CDR3 is made up of 15 amino acids. Germline V gene lookup returns CDR1 SGHTA and CDR2 FQGNSA. In DNA, the CDR3 is TGTGCCAGCAGCGCTGCAGACTCTATCTACTACGGCTACACCTTC. As protein: CASSAADSIYYGYTF.

This clonotype was seen only a few times. The chain uses TRBV29-1 and TRBJ2-1; TRBD1 aligns across 7 bases. CDR1 SQVTM and CDR2 ANQGSEA come from the germline V gene. The V and J ends lost 5 bases and 8 bases, in that order; junction bases with no gene match: 12. The CDR3 covers 14 residues. CDR3 DNA: TGCAGCGTTACAGGGGACGGGCTGAGCGATGAGCAGTTCTTC. This encodes CSVTGDGLSDEQFF.

The V gene is TRBV29-1, the J gene TRBJ1-2; 9 bases are shared with TRBD1. The J segment lost 4 bases and the V segment lost 4 bases, leaving 7 bases of the junction unmatched. Germline CDR1 SQVTM, CDR2 ANQGSEA. This CDR3 has 14 amino acids. The CDR3 DNA is TGCAGCGTTGTCGGGGGGGACAGGGTCTATGGCTACACCTTC. Translating gives CSVVGGDRVYGYTF.

The chain combines TRBV10-1 with TRBJ1-1, with a possible D match to TRBD1 (6 bases). Germline values: CDR1 WNHNN, CDR2 SYGVQD (reference sequence). The ends were cut back, 4 bases at V and 4 bases at J, with 10 bases in the middle. This CDR3 region has 13 residues. The CDR3 here is CASSGTDLTEAFF. The DNA of the CDR3 is TGCGCCAGCAGTGGGACAGACCTCACTGAAGCTTTCTTT.

A remark on this clonotype: One end of the junction is discordant with germline, which a read error may explain. The chain uses TRBV12-3 or TRBV12-4 and TRBJ2-7; tentative D call: TRBD1 (5 bases). The CDR3 covers 12 residues. CDR3 in DNA: TGTGCCAGCAGCCCAGGGTTCTACGAGCTGTACTTC. Translation: CASSPGFYELYF.

A remark on this clonotype: A much larger clone sits a single nucleotide away, making a read error possible. This chain joins TRBV11-2 and TRBJ2-5; a possible D gene is TRBD2 (7 bases). Per the germline V gene, CDR1 is SGHAT and CDR2 is FQNNGV. The CDR3 spans 14 residues. Trimming shortened V by 3 bases and J by 5 bases, and 13 bases separated the two germline ends. The CDR3 DNA is TGTGCCAGCAGCTTTGGGGGGGCGGGGGAGACCCAGTACTTC. Amino acid sequence: CASSFGGAGETQYF. Full variable domain (remainder filled in from reference TRBV11-2 and TRBJ2-5): EAGVAQSPRYKIIEKRQSVAFWCNPISGHATLYWYQQILGQGPKLLIQFQNNGVVDDSQLPKDRFSAERLKGVDSTLKIQPAKLEDSAVYLCASSFGGAGETQYFGPGTRLLVL.

This sequence joins TRBV20-1 and TRBJ2-1, with 11 bases lining up with TRBD2. With 0 bases clipped from V and 0 bases from J, the junction kept 4 bases outside the gene matches. Per germline, CDR1 DFQATT and CDR2 SNEGSKA (reference sequence). This CDR3 has 17 amino acids. The CDR3 sequence is CSARELAGGPSYNEQFF. Written as DNA, the CDR3 is TGCAGTGCTAGAGAGCTAGCGGGGGGACCCTCCTACAATGAGCAGTTCTTC.